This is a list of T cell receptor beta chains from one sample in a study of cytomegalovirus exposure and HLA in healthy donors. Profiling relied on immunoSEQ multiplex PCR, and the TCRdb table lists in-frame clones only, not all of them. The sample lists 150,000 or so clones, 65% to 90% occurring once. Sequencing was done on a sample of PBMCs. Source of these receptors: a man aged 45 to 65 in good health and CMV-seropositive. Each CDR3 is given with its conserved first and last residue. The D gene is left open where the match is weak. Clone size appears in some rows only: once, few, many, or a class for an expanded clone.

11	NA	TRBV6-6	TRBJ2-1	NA	CASSKADEQFF	TGTGCCAGCAGCAAAGCGGATGAGCAGTTCTTC
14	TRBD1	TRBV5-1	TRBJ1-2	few	CASSLATGGGGYTF	TGCGCCAGCAGCTTGGCTACAGGGGGCGGTGGCTACACCTTC
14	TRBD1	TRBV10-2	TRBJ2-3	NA	CASSGQGGTDTQYF	TGCGCCAGCAGTGGACAGGGCGGGACAGATACGCAGTATTTT
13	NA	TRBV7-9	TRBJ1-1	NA	CATAAGMNTEAFF	TGTGCCACTGCCGCGGGCATGAACACTGAAGCTTTCTTT
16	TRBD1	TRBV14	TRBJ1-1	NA	CASSQDIGTGSTEAFF	TGTGCCAGCAGCCAAGATATAGGGACAGGGAGCACTGAAGCTTTCTTT
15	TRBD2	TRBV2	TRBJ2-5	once	CASSFSGELQETQYF	TGTGCCAGCAGTTTTAGCGGGGAGCTCCAAGAGACCCAGTACTTC
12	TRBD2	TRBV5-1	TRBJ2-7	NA	CASSSGGIEQYF	TGCGCCAGCAGCTCCGGGGGGATCGAGCAGTACTTC
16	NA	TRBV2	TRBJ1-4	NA	CASRAIRVTSNEKLFF	TGTGCCAGCAGGGCGATCCGGGTGACGTCTAATGAAAAACTGTTTTTT
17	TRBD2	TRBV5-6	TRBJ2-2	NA	CASSFPTSGENTGELFF	TGTGCCAGCAGCTTCCCGACTAGCGGAGAGAACACCGGGGAGCTGTTTTTT
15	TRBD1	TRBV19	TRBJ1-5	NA	CASSIVRDSHQPQHF	TGTGCCAGTAGTATAGTTCGGGACAGCCATCAGCCCCAGCATTTT
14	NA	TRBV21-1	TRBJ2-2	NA	CASSNYGNTGELFF	TGTGCCAGCAGCAACTATGGGAACACCGGGGAGCTGTTTTTT
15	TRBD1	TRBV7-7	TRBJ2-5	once	CASSPRDRSFQTQYF	TGTGCCAGCAGCCCCCGGGACAGGTCTTTTCAGACCCAGTACTTC
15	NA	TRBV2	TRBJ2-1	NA	CASSDASRGDNEQFF	TGTGCCAGCAGTGATGCTAGCCGTGGGGACAATGAGCAGTTCTTC
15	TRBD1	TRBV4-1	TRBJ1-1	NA	CASSQGTGGETEAFF	TGCGCCAGCAGCCAAGGAACAGGGGGAGAGACTGAAGCTTTCTTT
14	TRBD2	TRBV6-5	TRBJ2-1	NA	CASSLRLADNEQFF	TGTGCCAGCAGTCTCCGACTAGCCGACAATGAGCAGTTCTTC
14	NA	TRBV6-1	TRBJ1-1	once	CASSSTLTSTEAFF	TGTGCCAGCAGTTCGACTCTTACGAGCACTGAAGCTTTCTTT
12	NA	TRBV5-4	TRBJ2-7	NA	CASSLGSSDQYF	TGTGCCAGCAGCTTGGGGTCTAGTGATCAGTACTTC
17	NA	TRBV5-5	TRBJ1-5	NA	CASSLVAGGGSNQPQHF	TGTGCCAGCAGCTTGGTAGCGGGGGGTGGGAGCAATCAGCCCCAGCATTTT
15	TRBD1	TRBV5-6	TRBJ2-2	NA	CASSLAGQGAGELFF	TGTGCCAGCAGCTTGGCGGGACAGGGTGCCGGGGAGCTGTTTTTT
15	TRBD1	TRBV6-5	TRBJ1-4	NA	CASSRRQGRDEKLFF	TGTGCCAGCAGCAGAAGACAGGGGAGGGATGAAAAACTGTTTTTT
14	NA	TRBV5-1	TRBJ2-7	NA	CASSLGDTSYEQYF	TGCGCCAGCAGCTTGGGGGACACCTCCTACGAGCAGTACTTC
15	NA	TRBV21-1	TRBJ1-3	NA	CASILTGSSGNTIYF	TGTGCCAGCATCTTGACAGGGAGCTCTGGAAACACCATATATTTT
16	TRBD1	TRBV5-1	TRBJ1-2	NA	CASSPGTGALVYGYTF	TGCGCCAGCAGCCCGGGGACAGGGGCCCTAGTCTATGGCTACACCTTC
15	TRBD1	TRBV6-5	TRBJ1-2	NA	CASRDDRGANYGYTF	TGTGCCAGCAGGGATGACAGGGGCGCTAACTATGGCTACACCTTC
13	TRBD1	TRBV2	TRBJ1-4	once	CASSWDRNEKLFF	TGTGCCAGCAGTTGGGACAGAAATGAAAAACTGTTTTTT
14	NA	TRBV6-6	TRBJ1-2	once	CASSSGGRSYGYTF	TGTGCCAGCAGTTCGGGGGGTCGGAGCTATGGCTACACCTTC
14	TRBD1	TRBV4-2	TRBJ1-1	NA	CASSSRQGNTEAFF	TGTGCCAGCAGCTCACGACAGGGGAACACTGAAGCTTTCTTT
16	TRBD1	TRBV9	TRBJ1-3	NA	CASSFQTGISGNTIYF	TGTGCCAGCAGCTTCCAGACAGGGATCTCTGGAAACACCATATATTTT
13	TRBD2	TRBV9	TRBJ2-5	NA	CASSVGTRETQYF	TGTGCCAGCAGCGTAGGGACTAGAGAGACCCAGTACTTC
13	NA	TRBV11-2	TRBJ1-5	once	CASSESVNQPQHF	TGTGCCAGCAGCGAGAGCGTTAATCAGCCCCAGCATTTT
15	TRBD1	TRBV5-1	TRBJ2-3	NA	CASSLWDRRGDTQYF	TGCGCCAGCAGCTTGTGGGACAGGCGGGGAGATACGCAGTATTTT
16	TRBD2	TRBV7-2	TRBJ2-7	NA	CASSLGGTSGVQEQYF	TGTGCCAGCAGCTTAGGGGGGACTAGCGGGGTTCAAGAGCAGTACTTC
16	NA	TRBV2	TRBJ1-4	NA	CASMIFVCRTVEKLFF	TGTGCCAGCATGATTTTCGTATGCAGGACAGTCGAAAAACTGTTTTTT
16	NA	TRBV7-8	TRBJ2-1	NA	CASSLIASGPYNEQFF	TGTGCCAGCAGCCTGATAGCCAGCGGGCCTTACAATGAGCAGTTCTTC
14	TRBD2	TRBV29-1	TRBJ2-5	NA	CSVWLAGVSETQYF	TGCAGCGTTTGGCTAGCGGGAGTTTCGGAGACCCAGTACTTC
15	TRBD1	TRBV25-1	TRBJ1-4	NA	CASSGDRGANEKLFF	TGTGCCAGCAGTGGAGACAGGGGAGCTAATGAAAAACTGTTTTTT
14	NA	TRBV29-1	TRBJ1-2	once	CSVEDREDNYGYTF	TGCAGCGTTGAAGATCGGGAGGACAACTATGGCTACACCTTC
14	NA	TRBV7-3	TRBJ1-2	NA	CASSLRPGEYGYTF	TGTGCCAGCAGCTTAAGGCCAGGGGAATATGGCTACACCTTC
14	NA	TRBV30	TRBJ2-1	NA	CAWSVRTGYNEQFF	TGTGCCTGGAGTGTACGAACAGGGTACAATGAGCAGTTCTTC
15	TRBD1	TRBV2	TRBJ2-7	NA	CASIERQGTIYEQYF	TGTGCCAGCATTGAACGACAGGGGACCATATACGAGCAGTACTTC
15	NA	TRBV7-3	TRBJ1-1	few	CASSLSPELNTEAFF	TGTGCCAGCAGCTTATCCCCCGAGCTTAACACTGAAGCTTTCTTT
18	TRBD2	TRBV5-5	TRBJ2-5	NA	CASTPRVASGRAAETQYF	TGTGCCAGCACCCCCCGGGTTGCTAGCGGGAGGGCCGCAGAGACCCAGTACTTC
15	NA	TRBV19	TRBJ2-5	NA	CASSRRREIQETQYF	TGTGCCAGTAGTCGCCGACGGGAAATACAAGAGACCCAGTACTTC
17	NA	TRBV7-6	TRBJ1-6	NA	CASSLVAGTLDNSPLHF	TGTGCCAGCAGCTTAGTAGCGGGGACTCTGGATAATTCACCCCTCCACTTT
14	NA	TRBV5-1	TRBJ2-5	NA	CASSFFQGQETQYF	TGCGCCAGCAGCTTTTTTCAGGGTCAAGAGACCCAGTACTTC
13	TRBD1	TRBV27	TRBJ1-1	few	CASSGQGVVQAFF	TGTGCCAGTTCGGGACAGGGAGTGGTCCAGGCTTTCTTT